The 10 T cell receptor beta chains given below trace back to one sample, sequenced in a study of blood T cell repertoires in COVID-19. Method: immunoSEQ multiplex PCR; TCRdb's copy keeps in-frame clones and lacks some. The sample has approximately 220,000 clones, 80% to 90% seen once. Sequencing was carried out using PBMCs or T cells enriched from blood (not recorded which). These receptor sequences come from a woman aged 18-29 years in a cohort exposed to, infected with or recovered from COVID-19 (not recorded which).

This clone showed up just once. CDR3 nucleotide sequence: TGTGCCAGTAGTATAGATCTGACAGGGGTGGTGAACACTGAAGCTTTCTTT. Its translation: CASSIDLTGVVNTEAFF. The chain combines TRBV19 with TRBJ1-1, with 8 bases aligning to TRBD1. V gave up 0 bases and J gave up 0 bases; unmatched junction bases: 6. The CDR3 runs to 17 residues. CDR1 LNHDA and CDR2 SQIVND come from the germline V gene (reference sequence). The full variable domain, completed using reference TRBV19 and TRBJ1-1, is DGGITQSPKYLFRKEGQNVTLSCEQNLNHDAMYWYRQDPGQGLRLIYYSQIVNDFQKGDIAEGYSVSREKKESFPLTVTSAQKNPTAFYLCASSIDLTGVVNTEAFFGQGTRLTVV.

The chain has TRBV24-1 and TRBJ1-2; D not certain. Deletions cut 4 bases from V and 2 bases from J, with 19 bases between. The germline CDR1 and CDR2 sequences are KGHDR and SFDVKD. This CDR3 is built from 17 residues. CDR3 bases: TGTGCCACCAGTGACTCCCAGACACCCCTCGCGAACTATGGCTACACCTTC. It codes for CATSDSQTPLANYGYTF.

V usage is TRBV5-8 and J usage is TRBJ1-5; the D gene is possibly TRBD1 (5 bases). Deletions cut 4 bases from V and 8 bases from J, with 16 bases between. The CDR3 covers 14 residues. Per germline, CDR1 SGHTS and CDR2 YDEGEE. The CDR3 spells CASSTGAPWEPQHF. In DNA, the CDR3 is TGTGCCAGCAGCACAGGAGCCCCCTGGGAGCCCCAGCATTTT.

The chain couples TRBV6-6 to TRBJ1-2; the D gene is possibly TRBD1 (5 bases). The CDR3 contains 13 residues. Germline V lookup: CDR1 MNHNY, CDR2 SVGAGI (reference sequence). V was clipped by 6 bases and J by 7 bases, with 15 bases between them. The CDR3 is CASRVSGQGGYTF. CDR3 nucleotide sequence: TGTGCCAGCAGGGTGTCAGGGCAGGGTGGCTACACCTTC.

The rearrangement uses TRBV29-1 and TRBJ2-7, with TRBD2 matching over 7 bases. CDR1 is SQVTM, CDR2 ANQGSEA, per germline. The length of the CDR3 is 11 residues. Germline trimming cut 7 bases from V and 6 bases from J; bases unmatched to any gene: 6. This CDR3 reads CSAVGEGEQYF. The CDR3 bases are TGCAGCGCTGTCGGGGAGGGCGAGCAGTACTTC.

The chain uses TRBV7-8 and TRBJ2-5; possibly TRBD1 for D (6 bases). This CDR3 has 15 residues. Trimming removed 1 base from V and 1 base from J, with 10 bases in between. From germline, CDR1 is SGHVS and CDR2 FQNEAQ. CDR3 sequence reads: CASSLVGTSQETQYF. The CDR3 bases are TGTGCCAGCAGCTTAGTTGGGACATCCCAAGAGACCCAGTACTTC.

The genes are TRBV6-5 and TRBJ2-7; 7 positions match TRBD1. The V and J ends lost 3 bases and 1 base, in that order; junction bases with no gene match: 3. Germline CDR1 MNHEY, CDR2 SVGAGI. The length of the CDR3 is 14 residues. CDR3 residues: CASSYDRVSYEQYF. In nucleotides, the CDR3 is TGTGCCAGCAGTTATGACAGGGTTTCCTACGAGCAGTACTTC.

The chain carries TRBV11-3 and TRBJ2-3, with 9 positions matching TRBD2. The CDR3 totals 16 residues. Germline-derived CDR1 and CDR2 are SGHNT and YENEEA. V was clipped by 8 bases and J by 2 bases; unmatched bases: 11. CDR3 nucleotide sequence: TGTGCCAGCCGGGGTGCGGCGGGAGGGGTCACAGATACGCAGTATTTT. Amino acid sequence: CASRGAAGGVTDTQYF.

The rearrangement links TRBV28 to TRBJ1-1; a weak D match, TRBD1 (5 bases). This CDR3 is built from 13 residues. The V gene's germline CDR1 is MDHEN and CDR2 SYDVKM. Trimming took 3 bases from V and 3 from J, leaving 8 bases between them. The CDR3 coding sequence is TGTGCCAGCAGTTTCAGGGAGGACACTGAAGCTTTCTTT. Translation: CASSFREDTEAFF.

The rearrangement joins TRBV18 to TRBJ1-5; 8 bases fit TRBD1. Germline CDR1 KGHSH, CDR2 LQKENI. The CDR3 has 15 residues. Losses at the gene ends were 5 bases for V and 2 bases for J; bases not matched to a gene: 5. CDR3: CASSTGGPGNQPQHF. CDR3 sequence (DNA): TGTGCCAGCTCAACAGGGGGACCTGGCAATCAGCCCCAGCATTTT.